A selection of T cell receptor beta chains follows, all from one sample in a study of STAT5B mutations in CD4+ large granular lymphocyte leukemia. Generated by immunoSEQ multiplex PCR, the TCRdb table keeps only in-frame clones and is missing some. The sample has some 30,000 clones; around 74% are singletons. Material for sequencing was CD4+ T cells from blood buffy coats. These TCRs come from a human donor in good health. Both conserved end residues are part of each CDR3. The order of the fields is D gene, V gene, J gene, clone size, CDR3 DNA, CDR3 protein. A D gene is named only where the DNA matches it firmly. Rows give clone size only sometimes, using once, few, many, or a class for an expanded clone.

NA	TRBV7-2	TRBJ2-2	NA	TGTGCCAGCAGCCCCGGTGGTGGGACGTTGAGGGAGCTGTTTTTT	CASSPGGGTLRELFF
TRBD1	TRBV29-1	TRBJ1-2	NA	TGCAGCGTTGAAGCACCAGGGGGCGGCTACACCTTC	CSVEAPGGGYTF
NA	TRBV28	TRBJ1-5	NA	TGTGCCAGCAGGTCGACAGTGTCGGGCAATCAGCCCCAGCATTTT	CASRSTVSGNQPQHF
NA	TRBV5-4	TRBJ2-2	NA	TGTGCCAGCAGCTTTTCGAGGGGCTTCACCGGGGAGCTGTTTTTT	CASSFSRGFTGELFF
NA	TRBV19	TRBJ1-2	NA	TGTGCCAGTAGCAAAGGGATGGAAAGTAACTATGGCTACACCTTC	CASSKGMESNYGYTF
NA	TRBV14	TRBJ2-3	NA	TGTGCCAGCAGCCAAATGGGCCGAGGGGCAGATACGCAGTATTTT	CASSQMGRGADTQYF
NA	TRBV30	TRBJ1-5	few	TGTGCCTGGAGTCGGCCCTGGGGCAATCAGCCCCAGCATTTT	CAWSRPWGNQPQHF
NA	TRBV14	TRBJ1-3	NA	TGTGCCAGCAGCAACCTCGAGGGAAAAAAAAACACCATATATTTT	CASSNLEGKKNTIYF
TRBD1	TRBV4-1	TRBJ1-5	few	TGCGCCAGCAGCCCGAACCAGAGGACAGGGAGCAATCAGCCCCAGCATTTT	CASSPNQRTGSNQPQHF
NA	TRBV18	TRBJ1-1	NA	TGTGCCAGCTCACCCCGGCAGGGAGACACTGAAGCTTTCTTT	CASSPRQGDTEAFF
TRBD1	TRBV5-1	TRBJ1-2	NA	TGCGCCAGCAGCGTCAACCGGGACAGGACGGGCGGCTACACCTTC	CASSVNRDRTGGYTF
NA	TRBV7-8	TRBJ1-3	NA	TGTGCCAGCAGCCTAGGGGGGGACGGAAACACCATATATTTT	CASSLGGDGNTIYF
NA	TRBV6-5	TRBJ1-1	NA	TGTGCCAGCAGCGGTACCGTTTTGAACACTGAAGCTTTCTTT	CASSGTVLNTEAFF
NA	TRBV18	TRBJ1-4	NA	TGTGCCAGCTCCACCGGGCAGGAGAATGAAAAACTGTTTTTT	CASSTGQENEKLFF
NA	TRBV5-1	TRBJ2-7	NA	TGCGCCAGCAGCTCTCTCGGTCAGAATCGCTACGAGCAGTACTTC	CASSSLGQNRYEQYF
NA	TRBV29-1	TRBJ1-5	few	TGCAGCGTTGAAGAGGGTACCAATCAGCCCCAGCATTTT	CSVEEGTNQPQHF
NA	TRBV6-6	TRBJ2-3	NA	TGTGCCAGCGCCTTACGGGATACGCAGTATTTT	CASALRDTQYF
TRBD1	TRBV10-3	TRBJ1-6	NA	TGTGCCATCAGCCGGGACAGGGTTAATTCACCCCTCCACTTT	CAISRDRVNSPLHF
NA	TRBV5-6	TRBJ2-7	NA	TGTGCCAGCAGCTTGCGGCTCACAGCCTACGAGCAGTACTTC	CASSLRLTAYEQYF
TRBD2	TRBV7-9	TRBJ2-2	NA	TGTGCCAGCAGCTTAGCTAGCGGGAGCGGCGGGGAGCTGTTTTTT	CASSLASGSGGELFF
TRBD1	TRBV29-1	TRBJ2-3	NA	TGCAGCTTGTCCGGGACAGGGGACACAGATACGCAGTATTTT	CSLSGTGDTDTQYF
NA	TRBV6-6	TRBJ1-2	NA	TGTGCCAGCAGTTATGCAGAGAACTATGGCTACACCTTC	CASSYAENYGYTF
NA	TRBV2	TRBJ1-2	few	TGTGCCAGCAGCGTACAGGGAGCCTATGGCTACACCTTC	CASSVQGAYGYTF
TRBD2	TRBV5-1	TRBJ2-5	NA	TGCGCCAGCAGCTTGGGAGTGGCTAGCGGGGAGACCCAGTACTTC	CASSLGVASGETQYF
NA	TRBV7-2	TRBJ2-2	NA	TGTGCCAGCAGCTTAGCGTTGAGGGGCGGGGAGCTGTTTTTT	CASSLALRGGELFF
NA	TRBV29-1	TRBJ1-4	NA	TGCAGCGTTGGTAGGAGGGGTACTAATGAAAAACTGTTTTTT	CSVGRRGTNEKLFF
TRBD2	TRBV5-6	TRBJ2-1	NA	TGTGCCAGCAGTTCTATCGAAGTGGGGACTAGCGGGAGAGGTGAGCAGTTCTTC	CASSSIEVGTSGRGEQFF
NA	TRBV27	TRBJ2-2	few	TGTGCCAGCAGTCTGCAGGGAGACACCGGGGAGCTGTTTTTT	CASSLQGDTGELFF
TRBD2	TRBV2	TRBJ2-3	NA	TGTGCCAGCAGTGAACACGGGACTAGCGGGAGGACAGATACGCAGTATTTT	CASSEHGTSGRTDTQYF
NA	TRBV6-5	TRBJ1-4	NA	TGTGCCAGCAGACCGAGCCGGGGAACTAATGAAAAACTGTTTTTT	CASRPSRGTNEKLFF
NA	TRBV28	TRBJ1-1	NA	TGTGCCAGCAGTTCCCGGACGGTGAAAAGGATTGAAGCTTTCTTT	CASSSRTVKRIEAFF
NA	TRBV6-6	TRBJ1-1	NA	TGTGCCAGCAGTTCTCCTAACACTGAAGCTTTCTTT	CASSSPNTEAFF
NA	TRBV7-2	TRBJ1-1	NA	TGTGCCAGCAGCCAATTAAGTGGGAGGACTACTGAAGCTTTCTTT	CASSQLSGRTTEAFF
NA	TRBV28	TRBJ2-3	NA	TGTGCCAGCAGCGCCCCCTCTGGCACAGATACGCAGTATTTT	CASSAPSGTDTQYF
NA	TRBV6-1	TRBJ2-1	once	TGTGCCAGCAGTCAGCAGGGACGATCCTACAATGAGCAGTTCTTC	CASSQQGRSYNEQFF
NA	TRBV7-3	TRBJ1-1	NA	TGTGCCAGCAGCTTAGGGCCGAACAGCCGCGGAACTGAAGCTTTCTTT	CASSLGPNSRGTEAFF
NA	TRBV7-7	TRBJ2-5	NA	TGTGCCAGCAGCTCCAGGGGCCAAGAGACCCAGTACTTC	CASSSRGQETQYF
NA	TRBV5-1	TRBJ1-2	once	TGCGCCAGCAGCTCGGGGGCCATGGCCTATGGCTACACCTTC	CASSSGAMAYGYTF
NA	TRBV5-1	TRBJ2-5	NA	TGCGCCAGCAGCTCGGACAGACCGGGGGAGACCCAGTACTTC	CASSSDRPGETQYF
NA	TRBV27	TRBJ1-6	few	TGTGCCAGCGGCCTGGACACCCCAAGGAATTCACCCCTCCACTTT	CASGLDTPRNSPLHF
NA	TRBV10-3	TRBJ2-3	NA	TGTGCCATCAGTGAGTTCCCGTCTAGCACAGATACGCAGTATTTT	CAISEFPSSTDTQYF
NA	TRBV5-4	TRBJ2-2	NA	TGTGCCAGCAGCAGGGGGGGCCGGGGGGAACCCGGGGAGCTGTTTTTT	CASSRGGRGEPGELFF
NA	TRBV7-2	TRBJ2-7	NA	TGTGCCAGCAGCTTAAGGTCGGGACGGACCTACGAGCAGTACTTC	CASSLRSGRTYEQYF
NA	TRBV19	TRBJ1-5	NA	TGTGCCAGTAGTTTCCCTCGGGACTCGGGTCAGCCCCAGCATTTT	CASSFPRDSGQPQHF
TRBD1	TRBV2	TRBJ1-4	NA	TGTGCCAGCATCCAGGGACAGGCTAATGAAAAACTGTTTTTT	CASIQGQANEKLFF
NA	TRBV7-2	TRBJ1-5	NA	TGTGCCAGCAGCTTAGTCGGGAAAATCAATCAGCCCCAGCATTTT	CASSLVGKINQPQHF
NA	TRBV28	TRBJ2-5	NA	TGTGCCAGCAGTTCGGCCGGGGGCAAAGAGACCCAGTACTTC	CASSSAGGKETQYF
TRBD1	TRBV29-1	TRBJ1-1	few	TGCAGCGTTACAGGGGGAGAAACTGAAGCTTTCTTT	CSVTGGETEAFF
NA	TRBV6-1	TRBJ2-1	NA	TGTGCCAGCAGTGAATCGGCAATAGGTGAGCAGTTCTTC	CASSESAIGEQFF
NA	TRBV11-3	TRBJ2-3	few	TGTGCCAGCAGCTTAGGGCCGGTTAGCACAGATACGCAGTATTTT	CASSLGPVSTDTQYF